The source of this T cell receptor beta chain is a study of blood T cells in healthy people across ages. The germline V gene encodes CDR1 DFQATT and CDR2 SNEGSKA (reference sequence). Germline trimming cut 3 bases from V and 2 bases from J; bases unmatched to any gene: 7. This CDR3 is 15 amino acids long. It was with a sample-barcoded 5' primer and a J-beta primer mix that a second PCR of roughly 7 to 12 cycles was run. All cDNA molecules were each tagged by a template-switch adaptor with 12 random nucleotides. Samples each returned at least 3 million CDR3-containing paired-end reads. Via MiXCR, TCRdb re-called the 5' RACE reads, giving one row per CDR3 protein. The sample has 1.2 million to 1.5 million distinct CDR3 sequences; 59% are singletons. Each donor had ten milliliters of peripheral blood drawn.

The rearrangement links TRBV20-1 to TRBJ2-3; 8 bases map to TRBD2. The source of this sequence is a man between 18 and 35 years old in good health. Input material: blood. The CDR3 bases are TGCAGTGCTAGTGATAGCGGGGAGTACACAGATACGCAGTATTTT. Translated: CSASDSGEYTDTQYF.